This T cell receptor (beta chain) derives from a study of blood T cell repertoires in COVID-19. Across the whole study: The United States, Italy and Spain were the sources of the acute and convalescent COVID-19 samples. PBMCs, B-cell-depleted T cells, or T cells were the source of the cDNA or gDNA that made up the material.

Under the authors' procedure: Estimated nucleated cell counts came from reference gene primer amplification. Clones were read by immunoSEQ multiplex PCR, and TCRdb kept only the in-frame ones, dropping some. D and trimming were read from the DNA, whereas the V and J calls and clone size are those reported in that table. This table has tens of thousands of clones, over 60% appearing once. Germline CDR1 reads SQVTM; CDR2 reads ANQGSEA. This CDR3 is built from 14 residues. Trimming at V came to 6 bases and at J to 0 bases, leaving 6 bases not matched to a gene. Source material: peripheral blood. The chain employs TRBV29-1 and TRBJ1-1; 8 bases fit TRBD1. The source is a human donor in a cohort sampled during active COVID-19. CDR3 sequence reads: CSVTGTGLNTEAFF. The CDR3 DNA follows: TGCAGCGTCACCGGGACAGGACTGAACACTGAAGCTTTCTTT.